This is a list of T cell receptor beta chains from one sample in a study of blood T cell repertoires in COVID-19. TCRdb's table, derived via immunoSEQ multiplex PCR, lists solely in-frame clones and lacks some. The sample records about 120,000 clones, 87% being singletons. The source material was peripheral blood. The receptors originated from a woman in her seventies with acute or convalescent COVID-19. Both conserved end residues are part of each CDR3. D genes are given only for firm matches. Rows give clone size only sometimes, using once, few, many, or a class for an expanded clone.

d_call	v_call	j_call	clone_size	cdr3_nt	cdr3_aa
TRBD1	TRBV3-1/TRBV3-2	TRBJ1-5	NA	TGTGCCAGCAGCCAAGGGACAGGGGAATATAGCAATCAGCCCCAGCATTTT	CASSQGTGEYSNQPQHF
TRBD1	TRBV7-2	TRBJ1-1	NA	TGTGCCAGCAGCTCAGCCCCGGACAGGCGCGAAGCTTTCTTT	CASSSAPDRREAFF
TRBD1	TRBV19	TRBJ2-7	NA	TGTGCCAGTAGTTCCCGACAGGGCGACTACGAGCAGTACTTC	CASSSRQGDYEQYF
NA	TRBV23-1	TRBJ2-5	NA	TGCGCCAGCAGTCAATCGGAAGAGGGTAGGGCCCAGTACTTC	CASSQSEEGRAQYF
TRBD1	TRBV12-5	TRBJ1-2	NA	TGTGCTAGTGGTTTGGCCACAGGGGGCCACTATGGCTACACCTTC	CASGLATGGHYGYTF
TRBD2	TRBV30	TRBJ2-3	NA	TGTGCCTGGAGTGGGGCCCTAGCGGGGGTAGGGGATACGCAGTATTTT	CAWSGALAGVGDTQYF
TRBD1	TRBV19	TRBJ2-1	NA	TGTGCCAGTAGTGAGGGACAGGACAATGAGCAGTTCTTC	CASSEGQDNEQFF
NA	TRBV6-5	TRBJ2-5	NA	TGTGCCAGCAGGGATAGCCACCAAGAGACCCAGTACTTC	CASRDSHQETQYF
TRBD2	TRBV6-5	TRBJ2-3	NA	TGTGCCAGCAATAGCGGGGGTAGGGCAGATACGCAGTATTTT	CASNSGGRADTQYF
TRBD1	TRBV28	TRBJ2-3	NA	TGTGCCAGCCAAGTACAGGGGGCGGGGAAAGGGTTTGGCACAGATACGCAGTATTTT	CASQVQGAGKGFGTDTQYF
TRBD1	TRBV14	TRBJ1-3	NA	TGTGCCAGCAGCCCTCTCGGGACAGGGGGCGGAAACACCATATATTTT	CASSPLGTGGGNTIYF
TRBD2	TRBV9	TRBJ2-5	once	TGTGCCAGCAGCGGGAGAGCGGGGTCGGAGGAGACCCAGTACTTC	CASSGRAGSEETQYF
TRBD1	TRBV6-1	TRBJ1-2	NA	TGTGCCAGCAGTGAATCCGGGACAGGGGATCCCTACACCTTC	CASSESGTGDPYTF
TRBD2	TRBV10-3	TRBJ2-2	NA	TGTGCCATCAGCCCTCGGGAGGGGTTCACCGGGGAGCTGTTTTTT	CAISPREGFTGELFF
TRBD2	TRBV5-6	TRBJ2-3	NA	TGTGCCACCAAAACCGGGACTACGATAGGAGGCACAGATACGCAGTATTTT	CATKTGTTIGGTDTQYF
TRBD2	TRBV7-6	TRBJ2-3	NA	TGTGCCAGCGCAGAGGGACTAGCGGGGGGAATTAGCACAGATACGCAGTATTTT	CASAEGLAGGISTDTQYF
NA	TRBV7-6	TRBJ2-5	NA	TGTGCCAGCAGCCGGGGGGCAATTGAAGAGACCCAGTACTTC	CASSRGAIEETQYF
TRBD1	TRBV5-1	TRBJ1-1	NA	TGCGCCAGCAGCTACAGGGGGTCCACTGAAGCTTTCTTT	CASSYRGSTEAFF
TRBD2	TRBV27	TRBJ2-1	NA	TGTGCCAGCAGTTTCTCTAGGACTAGTCTCTCCCCGGGGCAGTTCTTC	CASSFSRTSLSPGQFF
TRBD1	TRBV7-9	TRBJ1-4	NA	TGTGCCAGCAGCTTCTACAGGGGAGAAAAACTGTTTTTT	CASSFYRGEKLFF